This T cell receptor beta chain was profiled in a study of shared clonotypes between healthy human individuals. General study points: How much donors shared clonotypes was expected to be affected by sequencing depth.

From germline, CDR1 is KGHSH and CDR2 LQKENI. V lost 0 bases and J lost 5; bases outside the gene matches: 8. The CDR3 totals 17 residues. Everyone who donated was a Caucasian adult who lived in Nashville, Tennessee. The repertoire was sequenced with immunoSEQ multiplex PCR; TCRdb's copy has only in-frame clones and lacks some. Of about 470,000 clones in the sample, more than 75% were seen once. This clone was seen a single time. Its matching antigen is unknown. This chain joins TRBV18 and TRBJ2-1; 9 nucleotides agree with TRBD2. Input material: PBMCs. This TCR derives from a woman in her thirties or forties in good health. Some clones in this sample may be carry-over from other donors' samples. The CDR3 sequence is CASSPPGGRALNNEQFF. In nucleotides, the CDR3 is TGTGCCAGCTCACCACCTGGCGGGAGGGCCCTAAACAATGAGCAGTTCTTC.